This TCR beta chain is drawn from a study of CXCR3-negative and CXCR3-positive naive CD8 T cells. Concerning this clonotype: Its antigen is unidentified.

TRB cDNA libraries were made by UMI-labeled 5' RACE. For each CDR3 protein, TCRdb gives one entry from its re-call of the 5' RACE reads, without DNA. Found here are tens of thousands of distinct CDR3 sequences; the top ten clones hold roughly 1.6%. Regarding the study as a whole: Relative to CXCR3-negative naive cells, CXCR3-positive naive cells had more hydrophobic TRB CDR3s.

The CDR3 has 14 amino acids. Per germline, CDR1 SGHNT and CDR2 YYREEE (reference sequence). The genes are TRBV5-4 and TRBJ2-7; TCRdb indicates TRBD2, and absent DNA this call remains unverified. The sequencing input was naive CXCR3- CD8+ T cells from blood. The subset denotes: CD45RO-CCR7+CD27+CD95- naive CD8+ T cells lacking CXCR3 (TNR3-). The receptor comes from a human donor in good health. Some clones in this sample may be carry-over from other donors' samples. CDR3 residues: CASSFRGGPGEQYF.